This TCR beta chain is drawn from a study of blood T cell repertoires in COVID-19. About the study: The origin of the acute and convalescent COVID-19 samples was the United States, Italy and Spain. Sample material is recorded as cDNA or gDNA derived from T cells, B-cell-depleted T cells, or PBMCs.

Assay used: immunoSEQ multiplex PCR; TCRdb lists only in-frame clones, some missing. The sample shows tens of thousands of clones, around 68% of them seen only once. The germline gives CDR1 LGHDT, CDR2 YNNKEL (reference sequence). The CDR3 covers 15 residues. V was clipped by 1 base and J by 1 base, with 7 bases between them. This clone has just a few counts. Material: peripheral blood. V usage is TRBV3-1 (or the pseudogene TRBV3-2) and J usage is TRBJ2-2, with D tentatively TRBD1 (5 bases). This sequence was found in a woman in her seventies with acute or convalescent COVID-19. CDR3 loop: CASSQVTGNTGELFF. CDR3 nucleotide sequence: TGTGCCAGCAGCCAAGTTACAGGGAACACCGGGGAGCTGTTTTTT.